These 12 T cell receptor beta chains were sequenced from one sample in a study of blood T cells in healthy people across ages. Alongside a J-beta primer mix, a sample-barcoded 5' primer served in a second PCR lasting about 6 to 12 cycles. TCRdb used MiXCR to reprocess the 5' RACE reads, holding one entry per CDR3 protein. The data hold hundreds of thousands of distinct CDR3 sequences, with about 50% observed a single time. Sequencing was performed on blood. All receptors come from a woman older than 75 in good health.

The rearrangement uses TRBV7-6 and TRBJ2-5; 7 nucleotides agree with TRBD2. Per the germline V gene, CDR1 is SGHVS and CDR2 is FNYEAQ. CDR3 length: 14 amino acids. V lost 5 bases to trimming and J lost 4 bases; unmatched junction nucleotides: 7. The CDR3 DNA follows: TGTGCCAGCAGCCGCAGCGGGATGGGAGAGACCCAGTACTTC. It specifies CASSRSGMGETQYF. The full variable domain, completed using reference TRBV7-6 and TRBJ2-5, is GAGVSQSPRYKVTKRGQDVALRCDPISGHVSLYWYRQALGQGPEFLTYFNYEAQQDKSGLPNDRFSAERPEGSISTLTIQRTEQRDSAMYRCASSRSGMGETQYFGPGTRLLVL.

This clonotype was observed a handful of times. The chain has TRBV4-3 and TRBJ2-2; D is uncertain. V was shortened by 4 bases and J by 2 bases, with 11 bases between the two germline ends. From germline, CDR1 is LGHNA and CDR2 YSLEER. This CDR3 spans 15 amino acids. In nucleotides, the CDR3 is TGCGCCAGCAGCCGGGGTGGGGTAAACACCGGGGAGCTGTTTTTT. This codes for CASSRGGVNTGELFF.

This clonotype has a count of ten or more. CDR3: CASSQVRGQYGYTF. CDR3 DNA: TGTGCCAGCAGCCAAGTGAGGGGTCAGTACGGCTACACCTTC. The rearrangement uses TRBV3-1 and TRBJ1-2; a possible D gene is TRBD1 (5 bases). The CDR3 has 14 amino acids. With 1 base removed from V and 8 bases from J, the gap between germline ends came to 14 bases. Per the germline V gene, CDR1 is LGHDT and CDR2 is YNNKEL (reference sequence).

This clonotype appeared a few times. The gene calls are TRBV24-1 and TRBJ1-5; 7 positions match TRBD1. The germline V gene has CDR1 KGHDR and CDR2 SFDVKD. The CDR3 is made up of 15 amino acids. V dropped 4 bases and J dropped 4; count of bases not matched to a gene: 6. The CDR3 nucleotides are TGTGCCACCAGTGACAACCGGGACAGTAATCAGCCCCAGCATTTT. Translated, it gives CATSDNRDSNQPQHF.

This clonotype has just one count. The CDR3 bases are TGCAGTGCTAGAGATCCCTCATTTGGGGTGACAGATACGCAGTATTTT. It encodes CSARDPSFGVTDTQYF. V gene TRBV20-1 combines with J gene TRBJ2-3; no definite D call. The V gene's germline CDR1 is DFQATT and CDR2 SNEGSKA (reference sequence). This CDR3 has 16 amino acids. Trimming stripped 0 bases from V and 3 bases from J, with 16 bases between.

This rearrangement joins TRBV6-4 to TRBJ2-1; tentative D call: TRBD1 (5 bases). The CDR3 extends over 16 amino acids. V was cut by 3 bases and J by 0 bases, with 12 bases left in between. CDR1 and CDR2 (germline): MRHNA, SNTAGT. The CDR3 DNA sequence: TGTGCCAGCAGTGAGTTAAGGGGAAGCTCCTACAATGAGCAGTTCTTC. Residues: CASSELRGSSYNEQFF.

CDR3: CSVESGSADTQYF. The CDR3 nucleotides are TGCAGCGTTGAAAGTGGTTCTGCGGATACGCAGTATTTT. V is TRBV29-1 and J is TRBJ2-3; D gene uncertain. The CDR3 has 13 amino acids. Germline V gene data show CDR1 as SQVTM and CDR2 as ANQGSEA. Deletions cut 2 bases from V and 6 bases from J, with 12 bases between.

This clonotype was seen many times. CDR3 bases: TGTGCCAGCAGGGCGGAAGGCTATGGCTACACCTTC. It encodes CASRAEGYGYTF. The rearrangement joins TRBV27 to TRBJ1-2; D remains ambiguous. This CDR3 region has 12 residues. The V and J ends lost 6 bases and 4 bases respectively, with 9 bases between them. Germline CDR1 and CDR2: MNHEY and SMNVEV (reference sequence).

This clonotype was observed many times. V usage is TRBV12-3 or TRBV12-4 and J usage is TRBJ2-1, with a possible D match to TRBD2 (5 bases). The V gene lost 5 bases and the J gene lost 6 bases, with 23 bases spanning the gap. The CDR3 consists of 17 residues. The CDR3 reads CASSEEPRALHANEQFF. The CDR3 DNA sequence: TGTGCCAGCAGTGAGGAACCGCGGGCGCTACACGCCAATGAGCAGTTCTTC.

The V gene is TRBV5-1, the J gene TRBJ2-1, with 8 bases matching TRBD1. V lost 4 bases, J lost 7 bases, and 7 bases stayed unmatched. The CDR3 contains 14 residues. Germline CDR1 and CDR2: SGHRS and YFSETQ. This CDR3 is CASSLSTGGNEQFF. Written as DNA, the CDR3 is TGCGCCAGCAGCCTGAGCACAGGGGGAAATGAGCAGTTCTTC.

This clonotype has a handful of counts. The CDR3 loop reads CAISSGTNTEAFF. The DNA of the CDR3 is TGTGCCATCAGTTCAGGAACGAACACTGAAGCTTTCTTT. The chain couples TRBV10-3 to TRBJ1-1; D is uncertain. There are 13 residues in the CDR3. Germline CDR1 reads ENHRY; CDR2 reads SYGVKD. Trimming stripped 5 bases from V and 1 base from J, with 8 bases between.

This clonotype was detected a few times. With a much larger clone just one base away, this may be a read error. The chain is built from TRBV28 and TRBJ2-4; 8 positions match TRBD2. The end of the DNA aligns better with TRBJ2-7, so the J call may be wrong. The CDR3 is 15 amino acids. Germline assignment: CDR1 MDHEN and CDR2 SYDVKM. CDR3 in amino acids: CARSLRASGLYEQYF. CDR3 DNA: TGTGCCCGCAGTTTAAGGGCTAGCGGGCTTTACGAGCAGTACTTC.